The rows below give T cell receptor beta chains drawn from one sample of a study of cytomegalovirus exposure and HLA in healthy donors. Assay used: immunoSEQ multiplex PCR; TCRdb lists only in-frame clones, some missing. Among 50,000 to 70,000 clones listed, 78% were seen once. The sequenced sample was PBMCs. These receptors all come from a girl under 18 in good health and CMV-seropositive. The CDR3 runs from the conserved cysteine through the conserved F or W. A clone size is listed for some rows: how often the clone was seen (once, few, many), or a class if it is expanded.

v_call	clone_size	j_call	cdr3_aa
TRBV27	NA	TRBJ2-7	CASSLKGERRSPPTGQYF
TRBV6-5	NA	TRBJ2-3	CASSYQHGLADTQYF
TRBV7-6	NA	TRBJ2-1	CASSAPAADPYNEQFF
TRBV4-1	NA	TRBJ2-1	CASSQDVGLNEQFF
TRBV27	once	TRBJ2-7	CASSPGQLPSYEQYF
TRBV4-3	NA	TRBJ1-5	CASSQDWWQVPFSNQPQHF
TRBV10-3	NA	TRBJ2-1	CAITRRERYNEQFF
TRBV6-1	NA	TRBJ1-1	CASSETLDEAFF
TRBV27	NA	TRBJ1-2	CASSRRQDTNYGYTF
TRBV28	NA	TRBJ2-5	CATTETGEETQYF
TRBV4-1	NA	TRBJ2-1	CASSHRGQHEQFF
TRBV7-2	NA	TRBJ2-5	CASSFRNREETQYF
TRBV5-1	NA	TRBJ2-3	CASSLSTSRPDTQYF
TRBV5-4	NA	TRBJ2-2	CASSLGVAAVIQTGELFF
TRBV5-4	NA	TRBJ2-3	CASSPSTSGRTDTQYF
TRBV9	NA	TRBJ2-3	CASSPRGGATTDTQYF
TRBV13	NA	TRBJ1-1	CASSADRGLNTEAFF
TRBV2	NA	TRBJ2-7	CASSEAWTGVVYEQYF
TRBV4-1	NA	TRBJ2-7	CASSQDGGGEYEQYF
TRBV5-1	few	TRBJ1-2	CASSLAMFGETGGVDGYTF
TRBV7-2	NA	TRBJ1-2	CASTLTGGDGYTF
TRBV7-9	NA	TRBJ2-1	CASSLLSGVQFF
TRBV5-6	NA	TRBJ1-1	CASSFSVTTEAFF
TRBV28	NA	TRBJ1-2	CASSLEWWRQANYGYTF
TRBV5-1	once	TRBJ2-7	CASSPFGQGGEQYF
TRBV5-6	NA	TRBJ2-7	CASSLNSSPYEQYF
TRBV30	NA	TRBJ1-5	CAWSSGGMRQPQHF
TRBV28	NA	TRBJ2-7	CASSLAAGVGYEQYF
TRBV5-1	NA	TRBJ1-2	CASSLEGVRGYTF
TRBV29-1	NA	TRBJ2-5	CSVAVTGAVKTQYF
TRBV27	NA	TRBJ2-7	CASSRDSSYEQYF
TRBV7-9	NA	TRBJ2-7	CASSLWSYEQYF
TRBV18	NA	TRBJ1-2	CASSPPGAAGYTF
TRBV7-2	NA	TRBJ1-1	CASRLAGGTEAFF
TRBV28	NA	TRBJ2-7	CASRPGTSNEQYF
TRBV7-9	NA	TRBJ1-3	CAQLLRESGNTIYF
TRBV5-1	NA	TRBJ2-1	CASSWQGAQDEQFF
TRBV11-2	NA	TRBJ2-1	CASSRGTVRHEQFF
TRBV4-1	NA	TRBJ1-1	CASSPGGAGTEAFF
TRBV10-3	NA	TRBJ2-1	CAISEGRERWNEQFF
TRBV6-1	NA	TRBJ2-7	CASSVEGGGEQYF
TRBV5-6	few	TRBJ1-1	CASSRGQGGWGTEAFF
TRBV9	NA	TRBJ2-7	CASSTRRTATFYEQYF
TRBV6-4	NA	TRBJ2-1	CASSDSGTSGSNEQFF
TRBV28	NA	TRBJ2-4	CASGDSKNIQYF
TRBV2	NA	TRBJ1-2	CASSGQLYGYTF
TRBV2	few	TRBJ2-6	CASRTGITGANVLTF
TRBV7-2	NA	TRBJ1-5	CASSFSGEQPQHF
TRBV6-1	NA	TRBJ2-3	CASSESLLTDTQYF
TRBV7-9	NA	TRBJ1-2	CASRGGGNRERDTF
TRBV6-4	NA	TRBJ2-7	CASSDSSRTGREQYF
TRBV6-5	NA	TRBJ2-7	CASSYSTETYEQYF
TRBV7-6	NA	TRBJ1-3	CASSLAVGGTRNTIYF